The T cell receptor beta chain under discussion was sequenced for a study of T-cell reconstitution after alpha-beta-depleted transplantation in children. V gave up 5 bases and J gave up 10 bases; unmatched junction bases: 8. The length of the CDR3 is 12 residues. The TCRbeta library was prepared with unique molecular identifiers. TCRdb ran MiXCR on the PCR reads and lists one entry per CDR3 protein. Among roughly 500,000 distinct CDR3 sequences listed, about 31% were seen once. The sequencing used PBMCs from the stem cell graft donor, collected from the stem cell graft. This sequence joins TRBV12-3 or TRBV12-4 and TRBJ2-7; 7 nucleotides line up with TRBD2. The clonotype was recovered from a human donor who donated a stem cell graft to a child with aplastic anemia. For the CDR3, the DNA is TGTGCCAGCAGTCGGGGGGATAGAGGACAGTACGTC. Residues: CASSRGDRGQYV.